The 5 T cell receptor beta chains below come from one sample, sequenced in a study of T-cell reconstitution after alpha-beta-depleted transplantation in children. The library targeted TCRbeta and was prepared with unique molecular identifiers. TCRdb reanalysed the PCR reads using MiXCR and keeps one entry per CDR3 protein. The sample has over 100,000 distinct CDR3 sequences; 6% to 9% are singletons. The sequencing used PBMCs, collected before TCRalphabeta/CD19-depleted stem cell transplant. The receptors originated from a boy aged 2 to 9 with acute lymphoblastic leukemia, due to receive a stem cell transplant.

This rearrangement joins TRBV6-5 to TRBJ2-1; 8 bases are shared with TRBD1. The V and J ends lost 2 bases and 2 bases, in that order; junction bases with no gene match: 5. The V gene's germline CDR1 is MNHEY and CDR2 SVGAGI. The CDR3 is 16 residues long. This CDR3 reads CASSYATGGAYNEQFF. In DNA form, the CDR3 reads TGTGCCAGCAGTTACGCCACAGGGGGAGCCTACAATGAGCAGTTCTTC.

The chain couples TRBV4-2 to TRBJ2-1; 10 bases map to TRBD1. V was clipped by 1 base and J by 1 base; unmatched bases: 4. Germline assignment: CDR1 LGHNA and CDR2 YNFKEQ. The CDR3 extends over 17 amino acids. The CDR3 region has the DNA TGTGCCAGCAGCCAAGGTTGGGACAGGGGATCCTACAATGAGCAGTTCTTC. Encoded protein: CASSQGWDRGSYNEQFF.

This clonotype occurred many times. This chain links TRBV20-1 with TRBJ2-1; D is tentatively TRBD1 or TRBD2 (5 bases each). V lost 6 bases and J 4 bases, leaving 13 bases between the germline ends. The CDR3 extends over 13 amino acids. Germline assignment: CDR1 DFQATT and CDR2 SNEGSKA (reference sequence). The CDR3 region is CSAGALGYNEQFF. The CDR3 nucleotides are TGCAGTGCCGGGGCACTTGGATACAATGAGCAGTTCTTC.

This clonotype has a handful of counts. The chain employs TRBV28 and TRBJ2-1; no clear D gene. The CDR3 length is 13 residues. Trimming removed 4 bases at V and 4 bases at J, with 8 bases between. Looked up from germline, CDR1 is MDHEN and CDR2 is SYDVKM. This chain's CDR3 is CASSSSPYNEQFF. The DNA for the CDR3 is TGTGCCAGCAGTTCTTCCCCTTACAATGAGCAGTTCTTC. The full variable domain, in which reference TRBV28 and TRBJ2-1 provide the parts outside the CDR3, is DVKVTQSSRYLVKRTGEKVFLECVQDMDHENMFWYRQDPGLGLRLIYFSYDVKMKEKGDIPEGYSVSREKKERFSLILESASTNQTSMYLCASSSSPYNEQFFGPGTRLTVL.

This clonotype occurred a few times. V and J are TRBV29-1 and TRBJ2-7, with a possible D match to TRBD1 (6 bases). This CDR3 contains 13 residues. V gave up 1 base and J gave up 2 bases, with 9 bases separating them. CDR1 is SQVTM and CDR2 is ANQGSEA in the germline V gene. CDR3: CSVEAGDAYEQYF. CDR3 nucleotides: TGCAGCGTTGAAGCAGGGGACGCCTACGAGCAGTACTTC.